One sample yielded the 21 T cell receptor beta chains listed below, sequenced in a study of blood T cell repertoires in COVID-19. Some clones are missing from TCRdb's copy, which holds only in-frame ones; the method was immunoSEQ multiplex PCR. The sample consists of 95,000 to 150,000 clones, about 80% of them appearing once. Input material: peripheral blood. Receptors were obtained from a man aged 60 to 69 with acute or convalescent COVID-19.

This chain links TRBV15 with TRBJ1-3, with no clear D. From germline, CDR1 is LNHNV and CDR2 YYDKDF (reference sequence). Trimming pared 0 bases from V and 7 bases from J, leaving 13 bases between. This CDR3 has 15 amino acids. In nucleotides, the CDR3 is TGTGCCACCAGCAGAGATACTTCCCGCAGGAACACCATATATTTT. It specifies CATSRDTSRRNTIYF.

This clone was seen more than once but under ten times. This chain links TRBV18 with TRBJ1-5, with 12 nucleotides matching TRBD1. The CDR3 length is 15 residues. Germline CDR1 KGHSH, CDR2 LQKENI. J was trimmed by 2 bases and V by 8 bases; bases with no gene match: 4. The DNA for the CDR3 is TGTGCCAGCGCGGGGACAGGGGGCGGCAATCAGCCCCAGCATTTT. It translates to CASAGTGGGNQPQHF.

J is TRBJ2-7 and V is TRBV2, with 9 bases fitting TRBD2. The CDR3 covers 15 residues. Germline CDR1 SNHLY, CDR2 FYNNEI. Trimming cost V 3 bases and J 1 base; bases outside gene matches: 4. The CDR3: CASSDLTSGSYEQYF. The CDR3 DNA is TGTGCCAGCAGTGATCTGACTAGCGGTTCCTACGAGCAGTACTTC.

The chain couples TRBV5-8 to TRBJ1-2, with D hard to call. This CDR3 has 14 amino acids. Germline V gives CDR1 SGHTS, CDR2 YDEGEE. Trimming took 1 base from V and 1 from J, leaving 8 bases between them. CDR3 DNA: TGTGCCAGCAGCTTGAGTCTAAGTAACTATGGCTACACCTTC. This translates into CASSLSLSNYGYTF.

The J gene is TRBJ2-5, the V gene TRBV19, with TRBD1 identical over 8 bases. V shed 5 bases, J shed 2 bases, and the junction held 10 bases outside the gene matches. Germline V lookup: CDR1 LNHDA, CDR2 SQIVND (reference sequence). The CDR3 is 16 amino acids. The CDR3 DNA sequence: TGTGCCAGTAGTGACCTCCTCAGGGGGCGACAAGAGACCCAGTACTTC. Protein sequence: CASSDLLRGRQETQYF.

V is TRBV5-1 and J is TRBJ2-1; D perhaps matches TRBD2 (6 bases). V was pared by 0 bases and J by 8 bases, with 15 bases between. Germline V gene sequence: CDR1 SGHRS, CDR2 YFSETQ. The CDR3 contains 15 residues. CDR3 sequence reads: CASSLGLGSGDEQFF. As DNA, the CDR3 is TGCGCCAGCAGCTTGGGACTAGGTTCGGGGGATGAGCAGTTCTTC.

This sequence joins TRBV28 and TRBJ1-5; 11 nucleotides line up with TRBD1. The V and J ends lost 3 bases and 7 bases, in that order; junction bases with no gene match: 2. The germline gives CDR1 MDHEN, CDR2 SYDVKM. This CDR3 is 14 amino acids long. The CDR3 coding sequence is TGTGCCAGCAGTTTGGGACAGGGGGAACAGCCCCAGCATTTT. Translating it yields CASSLGQGEQPQHF. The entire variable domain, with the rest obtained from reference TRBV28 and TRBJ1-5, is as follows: DVKVTQSSRYLVKRTGEKVFLECVQDMDHENMFWYRQDPGLGLRLIYFSYDVKMKEKGDIPEGYSVSREKKERFSLILESASTNQTSMYLCASSLGQGEQPQHFGDGTRLSIL.

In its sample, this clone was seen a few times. The CDR3, as DNA: TGTGCCAGCAGTTTATTGGCATATCAGGGCATTCAGTACTTC. Translated: CASSLLAYQGIQYF. The chain is built from TRBV28 and TRBJ2-4; D possibly corresponds to TRBD1 (5 bases). Deletions cut 1 base from V and 9 bases from J, with 13 bases between. This CDR3 spans 14 amino acids. Germline CDR1 MDHEN, CDR2 SYDVKM.

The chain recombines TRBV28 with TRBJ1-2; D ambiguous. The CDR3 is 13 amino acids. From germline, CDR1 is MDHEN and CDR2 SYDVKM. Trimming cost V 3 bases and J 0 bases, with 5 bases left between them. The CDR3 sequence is CASSLGTNYGYTF. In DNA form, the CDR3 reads TGTGCCAGCAGTTTGGGCACTAACTATGGCTACACCTTC.

CDR3 sequence: CATSDFEGRTDTQYF. The CDR3 nucleotides read TGTGCCACCAGTGATTTTGAGGGGAGGACAGATACGCAGTATTTT. V usage is TRBV24-1 and J usage is TRBJ2-3; D is perhaps TRBD2 (6 bases). Trimming left V 1 base short and J 3 bases short, with 10 bases between. The CDR3 runs 15 residues. Germline V gives CDR1 KGHDR, CDR2 SFDVKD.

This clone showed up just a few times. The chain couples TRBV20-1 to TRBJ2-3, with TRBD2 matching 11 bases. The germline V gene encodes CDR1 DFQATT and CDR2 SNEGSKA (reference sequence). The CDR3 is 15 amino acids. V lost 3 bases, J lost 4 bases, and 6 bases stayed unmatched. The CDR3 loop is CSASIAGGFSDTQYF. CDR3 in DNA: TGCAGTGCTAGTATAGCGGGAGGGTTCTCAGATACGCAGTATTTT.

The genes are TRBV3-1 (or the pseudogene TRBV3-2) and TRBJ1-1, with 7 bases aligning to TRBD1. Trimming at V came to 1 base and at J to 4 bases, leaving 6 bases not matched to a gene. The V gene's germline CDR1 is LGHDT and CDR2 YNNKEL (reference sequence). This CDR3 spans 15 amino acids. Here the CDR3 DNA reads TGTGCCAGCAGCCAAGGGGGCAGGGGGTTCACTGAAGCTTTCTTT. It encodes CASSQGGRGFTEAFF.

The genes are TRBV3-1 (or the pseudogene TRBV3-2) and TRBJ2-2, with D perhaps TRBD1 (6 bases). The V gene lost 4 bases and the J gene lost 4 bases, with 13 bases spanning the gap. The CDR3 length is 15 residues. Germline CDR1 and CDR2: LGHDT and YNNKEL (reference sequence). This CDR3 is CASSRIQGFTGELFF. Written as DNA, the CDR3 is TGTGCCAGCAGCCGAATACAGGGATTCACCGGGGAGCTGTTTTTT.

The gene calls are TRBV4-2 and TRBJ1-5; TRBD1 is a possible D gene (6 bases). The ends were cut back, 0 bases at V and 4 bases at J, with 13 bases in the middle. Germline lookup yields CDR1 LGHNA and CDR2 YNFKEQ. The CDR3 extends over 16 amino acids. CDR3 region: CASSQDPGTGNQPQHF. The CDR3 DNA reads TGTGCCAGCAGCCAAGATCCTGGCACAGGGAATCAGCCCCAGCATTTT.

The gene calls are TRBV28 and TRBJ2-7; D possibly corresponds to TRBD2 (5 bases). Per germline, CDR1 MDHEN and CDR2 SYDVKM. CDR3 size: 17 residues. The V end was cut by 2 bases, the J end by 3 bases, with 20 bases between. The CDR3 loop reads CASSLPAWVSRGYEQYF. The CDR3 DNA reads TGTGCCAGCAGTTTACCGGCGTGGGTGAGCCGGGGCTACGAGCAGTACTTC.

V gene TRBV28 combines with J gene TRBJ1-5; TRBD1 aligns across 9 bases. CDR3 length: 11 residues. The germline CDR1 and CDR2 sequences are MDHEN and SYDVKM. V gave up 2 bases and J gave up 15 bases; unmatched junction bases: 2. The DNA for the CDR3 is TGTGCCAGCAGTTTAATGGGACAGGGGCATTTT. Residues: CASSLMGQGHF.

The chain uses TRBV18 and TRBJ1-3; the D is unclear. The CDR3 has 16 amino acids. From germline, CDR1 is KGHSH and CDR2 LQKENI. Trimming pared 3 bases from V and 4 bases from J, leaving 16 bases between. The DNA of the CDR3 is TGTGCCAGCTCACCGGCGGATGACGTGGTCGGAAACACCATATATTTT. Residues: CASSPADDVVGNTIYF.

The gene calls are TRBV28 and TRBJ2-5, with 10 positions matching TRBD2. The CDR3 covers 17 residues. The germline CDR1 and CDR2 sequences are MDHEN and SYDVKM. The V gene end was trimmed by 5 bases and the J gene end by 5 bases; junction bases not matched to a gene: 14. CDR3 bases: TGTGCCAGCAGTCCCCCCCAGCCTAGCGGGAGAGGGGAGACCCAGTACTTC. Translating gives CASSPPQPSGRGETQYF. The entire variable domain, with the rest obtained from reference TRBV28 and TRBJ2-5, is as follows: DVKVTQSSRYLVKRTGEKVFLECVQDMDHENMFWYRQDPGLGLRLIYFSYDVKMKEKGDIPEGYSVSREKKERFSLILESASTNQTSMYLCASSPPQPSGRGETQYFGPGTRLLVL.

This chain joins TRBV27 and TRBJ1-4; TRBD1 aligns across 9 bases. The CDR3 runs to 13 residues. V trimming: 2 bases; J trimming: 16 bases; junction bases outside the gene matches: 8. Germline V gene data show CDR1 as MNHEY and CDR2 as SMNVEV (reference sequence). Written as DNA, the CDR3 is TGTGCCAGCAGTTTAACGGGACAGGGAAGAAGGTTTTTT. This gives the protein CASSLTGQGRRFF. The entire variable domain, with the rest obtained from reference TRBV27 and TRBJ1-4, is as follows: EAQVTQNPRYLITVTGKKLTVTCSQNMNHEYMSWYRQDPGLGLRQIYYSMNVEVTDKGDVPEGYKVSRKEKRNFPLILESPSPNQTSLYFCASSLTGQGRRFFGSGTQLSVL.

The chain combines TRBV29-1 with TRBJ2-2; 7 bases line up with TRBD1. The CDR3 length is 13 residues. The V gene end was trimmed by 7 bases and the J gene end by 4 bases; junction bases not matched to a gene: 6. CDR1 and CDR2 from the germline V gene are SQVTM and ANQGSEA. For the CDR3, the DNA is TGCAGCGCCGCGACAGGGATCACCGGGGAGCTGTTTTTT. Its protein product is CSAATGITGELFF.

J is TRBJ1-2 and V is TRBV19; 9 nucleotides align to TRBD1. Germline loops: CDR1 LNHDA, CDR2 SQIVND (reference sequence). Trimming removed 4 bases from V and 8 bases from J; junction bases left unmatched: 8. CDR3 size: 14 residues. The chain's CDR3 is CASSTSQGARGYTF. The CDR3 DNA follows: TGTGCCAGTAGTACCTCACAGGGGGCGAGGGGCTACACCTTC.